Listed below are T cell receptor beta chains from one sample, sequenced in a study of blood T cells in healthy people across ages. TCRdb analysed the 5' RACE reads with MiXCR anew, one entry per CDR3 protein. In the table there are more than 1,400,000 distinct CDR3 sequences, roughly 45% of which are singletons. Sequencing was performed on blood. All receptors come from a woman between 18 and 29 years old in good health. Each CDR3 is given with its conserved first and last residue. D genes are given only for firm matches. Only part of the rows carry a size: once, few, many, or a class if the clone is expanded.

d_call,j_call,v_call,clone_size,cdr3_nt,cdr3_aa
NA,TRBJ2-3,TRBV25-1,many,TGTGCCAGCAGCGGTCATACAGATACGCAGTATTTT,CASSGHTDTQYF
TRBD1,TRBJ2-3,TRBV10-3,many,TGTGCCATCAGGACAGGGGTACGCAGCACAGATACGCAGTATTTT,CAIRTGVRSTDTQYF
NA,TRBJ1-6,TRBV9,NA,TGTGCCAGCAGGAGGGGGGACACAAATAATTCACCCCTCCACTTT,CASRRGDTNNSPLHF
TRBD1,TRBJ1-2,TRBV27,NA,TGTGCCTGCAGTTCCATGCAGGGGGCGACCCTCATTAACTATGGCTACACCTTC,CACSSMQGATLINYGYTF
NA,TRBJ2-4,TRBV3-1,few,TGTGCCAGCAGCCACAGGTGGGGAGAGCAGTACTTC,CASSHRWGEQYF
TRBD1,TRBJ2-1,TRBV5-1,few,TGCGCCAGCAGCGTCGGGACAGGGGGCTTGGAGCAGTTCTTC,CASSVGTGGLEQFF
NA,TRBJ1-1,TRBV6-1,NA,TGTGCCAGCACCGAGACAAGGAACACTGAAGCTTTCTTT,CASTETRNTEAFF
TRBD1,TRBJ2-5,TRBV4-1,NA,TGCGCCAGCAGCCAAGAATCCGGGACAGGGGACAATGAGCAGTACTTC,CASSQESGTGDNEQYF
NA,TRBJ2-1,TRBV11-1,NA,TGTGCCAGCAGCTTCGGACTGGCCGCGGTCCGCGCCAGCTCCTACAATGAGCAGTTCTTC,CASSFGLAAVRASSYNEQFF
NA,TRBJ2-7,TRBV7-9,NA,TGTGCCAGCAGCGCCTATAGCGGCAATGAGCAGTACTTC,CASSAYSGNEQYF
NA,TRBJ1-6,TRBV6-1,NA,TGTGCCAGCAGTGAAACCCATTCACCCCTCCACTTT,CASSETHSPLHF
NA,TRBJ1-2,TRBV4-1,few,TGCGCCAGCAGCCAAGACGGGGGCGACTATGGCTACACCTTC,CASSQDGGDYGYTF
TRBD2,TRBJ2-1,TRBV5-1,NA,TGCGCCAGCAGCCTCACCGGGACTAGCGGTTCAGGGCAGTTCTTC,CASSLTGTSGSGQFF
NA,TRBJ2-3,TRBV7-3,NA,TGTGCCAGCAGCTTAATCCCTAGCACTAGCACAGATACGCAGTATTTT,CASSLIPSTSTDTQYF
NA,TRBJ2-7,TRBV7-8,NA,TGTGCCAGCAGCTTAGGAGAGGTGGGGCAGTACTTC,CASSLGEVGQYF
NA,TRBJ2-1,TRBV29-1,many,TGCAGCGCCGCGGACGGGAAAGACGGGCAGTTCTTC,CSAADGKDGQFF
NA,TRBJ1-2,TRBV28,few,TGTGCCAGCAGTTTATTCTCGGGGCCTAGCTATGGCTACACCTTC,CASSLFSGPSYGYTF
TRBD2,TRBJ2-1,TRBV20-1,NA,TGCAGTGCCAGAGTGACTAGCGGGAGTGGGGGCAATGAGCAGTTCTTC,CSARVTSGSGGNEQFF
NA,TRBJ2-7,TRBV20-1,few,TGCAGTGCTGCCCAGGGTGCGGGCGAGCAGTACTTC,CSAAQGAGEQYF
NA,TRBJ2-7,TRBV5-1,few,TGCGCCAGCAGCCCCTCCTTGGCAGGGGGGTCCTACGAGCAGTACTTC,CASSPSLAGGSYEQYF
NA,TRBJ2-7,TRBV5-1,NA,TGCGCCAGCAGCCCCCGAGGAGACGGCTCCTACAATGAGCAGTACTTC,CASSPRGDGSYNEQYF
NA,TRBJ2-7,TRBV13,many,TGTGCCAGCAGCTGGACGGGTAGCTCCTACGAGCAGTACTTC,CASSWTGSSYEQYF
NA,TRBJ1-2,TRBV3-1,few,TGTGCCAGCAGCCAACTTCAGGATGGCTACACCTTC,CASSQLQDGYTF
NA,TRBJ2-2,TRBV9,few,TGTGCCAGCAGCCCCATGGGCACCGGGGAGCTGTTTTTT,CASSPMGTGELFF
NA,TRBJ2-5,TRBV12-3/TRBV12-4,NA,TGTGCCAGCAGTTTAAGTCGGGGTCGGCGGGAGACCCAGTACTTC,CASSLSRGRRETQYF
NA,TRBJ2-2,TRBV3-1,few,TGTGCCAGCAGCCAAGATTCGTCCGCCCCCGGGGAGCTGTTTTTT,CASSQDSSAPGELFF
NA,TRBJ2-3,TRBV7-3,NA,TGTGCCAGCAGCTTAACTCCGTGGGGAGGAGATACGCAGTATTTT,CASSLTPWGGDTQYF
NA,TRBJ1-6,TRBV20-1,NA,TGCAGTGCTTCGCTTTTGGATTCACCCCTCCACTTT,CSASLLDSPLHF
TRBD2,TRBJ2-7,TRBV10-3,NA,TGTGCCATCCAAGCGGGAGACTCCTACAATGAGCAGTACTTC,CAIQAGDSYNEQYF
NA,TRBJ2-1,TRBV13,few,TGTGCCAGCAGCCACCAGACGAGCTCCTACAATGAGCAGTTCTTC,CASSHQTSSYNEQFF
TRBD1,TRBJ2-7,TRBV29-1,few,TGCAGCGTCAATAGGGACAGCTTCGAGCAGTACTTC,CSVNRDSFEQYF
NA,TRBJ1-3,TRBV27,few,TGTGCCAGCAGTCCTACGGGGGGAAACACCATATATTTT,CASSPTGGNTIYF
TRBD2,TRBJ2-4,TRBV3-1,once,TGTGCCAGCAGCCAAGTGGTAGCGGGGGGCTTAGCCAAAAACATTCAGTACTTC,CASSQVVAGGLAKNIQYF
NA,TRBJ1-1,TRBV12-3/TRBV12-4,once,TGTGCCAGCAGACCAGTCATGGGGAACACTGAAGCTTTCTTT,CASRPVMGNTEAFF
TRBD2,TRBJ2-1,TRBV5-1,few,TGCGCCAGCAGCGGAACTAGCGGGGGCTCCTACAATGAGCAGTTCTTC,CASSGTSGGSYNEQFF
NA,TRBJ2-7,TRBV7-9,NA,TGTGCCAGCAGCTTAGTACAGGGAATGTCCGAGCAGTACTTC,CASSLVQGMSEQYF
TRBD2,TRBJ2-7,TRBV29-1,many,TGCAGCGTTGTCACTAGCGGGAGGCGATTATCGGACGAGCAGTACTTC,CSVVTSGRRLSDEQYF
NA,TRBJ1-2,TRBV30,NA,TGTGCCTGGAGTGAGGGGACCAAGGGCTACACCTTC,CAWSEGTKGYTF
TRBD2,TRBJ2-7,TRBV10-3,NA,TGTGCCATCAGTGCGGGCGCGGGAGGAAGTTACGAGCAGTACTTC,CAISAGAGGSYEQYF
NA,TRBJ2-2,TRBV4-3,NA,TGCGCCAGCCCTAACAGGGCGATTCCCACCGGGGAGCTGTTTTTT,CASPNRAIPTGELFF
TRBD2,TRBJ2-1,TRBV11-2,NA,TGTGCCAGCAGCCTACAACTAGCGGGAGGTCCCCGGGGGCAGTTCTTC,CASSLQLAGGPRGQFF
NA,TRBJ2-7,TRBV7-2,few,TGTGCCAGCAGTCCCCGGATCGTGGGTTCCTACGAGCAGTACTTC,CASSPRIVGSYEQYF
NA,TRBJ1-2,TRBV7-9,few,TGTGCCAGCAGCGACGTCAGGGGCTACACCTTC,CASSDVRGYTF
NA,TRBJ2-1,TRBV6-1,NA,TGTGCCAGCAGTGGCCCGACTAGTTCCAATGAGCAGTTCTTC,CASSGPTSSNEQFF
TRBD2,TRBJ2-1,TRBV7-2,few,TGTGCCAGCAGCTTAGGACTAGCGGTAACCTACAATGAGCAGTTCTTC,CASSLGLAVTYNEQFF
NA,TRBJ1-3,TRBV7-2,NA,TGTGCCAGCAGCTTAGCCGCCCCGGACGCTGGAAACACCATATATTTT,CASSLAAPDAGNTIYF
TRBD1,TRBJ2-1,TRBV2,NA,TGTGCCAGCAGTGTTGAGGGGGCGGCTGAGCAGTTCTTC,CASSVEGAAEQFF
NA,TRBJ1-2,TRBV29-1,few,TGCAGCGTGCAAAGCAGGGAGACCTATGGCTACACCTTC,CSVQSRETYGYTF
TRBD2,TRBJ2-1,TRBV12-3/TRBV12-4,NA,TGTGCCAGCAGTCCGGGGACTAGCGGACTATCCAATGAGCAGTTCTTC,CASSPGTSGLSNEQFF